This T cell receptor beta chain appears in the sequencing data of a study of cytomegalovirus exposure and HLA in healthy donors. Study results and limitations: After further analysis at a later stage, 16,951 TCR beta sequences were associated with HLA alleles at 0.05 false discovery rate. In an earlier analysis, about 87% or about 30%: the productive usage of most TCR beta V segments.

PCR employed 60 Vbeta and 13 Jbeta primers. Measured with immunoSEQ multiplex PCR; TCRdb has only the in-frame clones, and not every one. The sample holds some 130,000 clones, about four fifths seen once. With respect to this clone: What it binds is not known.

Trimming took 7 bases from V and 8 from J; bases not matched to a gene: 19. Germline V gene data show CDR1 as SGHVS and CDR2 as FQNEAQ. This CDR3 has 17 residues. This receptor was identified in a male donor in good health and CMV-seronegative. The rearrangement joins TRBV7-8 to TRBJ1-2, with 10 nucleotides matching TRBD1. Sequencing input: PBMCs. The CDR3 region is CASTLSSGTGAFGGYTF. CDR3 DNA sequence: TGTGCCAGCACCCTCTCCTCAGGGACAGGGGCTTTCGGCGGCTACACCTTC.